This TCR beta chain was recovered during a study of Ad26.COV2.S vaccination and SARS-CoV-2 variants. Study overall: Intramuscularly, Ad26.COV2.S was given either once or twice, 56 days apart.

Notes on the study in general: Substantial breadth was reported for post-vaccination spike-specific CD8+ and CD4+ T cells. Vaccine and placebo recipients had comparable breadth of non-spike TCRs.

Sequencing used immunoSEQ multiplex PCR; TCRdb keeps in-frame clones, though not all of them. The sample lists more than 300,000 clones, about 85% occurring once. Stated treatment: 19 received Ad26.COV2.S at low or high dose, single or two shots; 5 received placebo; per-sample allocation not given. Specimens were obtained on day 63 following the first vaccine or placebo injection. This vaccine is an Ad26 vector that expresses the Wuhan-strain SARS-CoV-2 spike. The CDR3 consists of 18 residues. This clone was recorded only once. Its antigen is currently unknown. The specimen was peripheral blood, collected in a trial of Ad26.COV2.S vaccine versus placebo. This clonotype was sampled from a person between 18 and 65 years old who received the Ad26.COV2.S COVID-19 vaccine or a placebo. The chain is built from TRBV1 and TRBJ2-1; TRBD2 is taken as the D call from the table, unchecked against the DNA. TRBV1 is reported as a pseudogene. The chain's CDR3 is CTSSHTSGGPRGINEQFF. DNA of the CDR3: TGCACCAGCAGCCACACTAGCGGGGGCCCCCGGGGGATCAATGAGCAGTTCTTC.